The T cell receptor beta chain described here comes from a study of T cells after yellow fever vaccination. At the level of the study: Researchers used SMART-Seq v4 Ultra Low Input to prepare fractions that had low cell numbers.

TCRdb recomputed calls from the 5' RACE reads with MiXCR, one row per CDR3 protein. This table has 400,000 to 650,000 distinct CDR3 sequences, just over 20% appearing once. As to this clonotype: Its target is not known.

V shed 4 bases, J shed 4 bases, and the junction held 11 bases outside the gene matches. From germline, CDR1 is SEHNR and CDR2 FQNEAQ (reference sequence). CDR3 length equals 17 residues. Findings of the study overall: Reappearance after the booster was observed for most primary-vaccination clones (about 96% CD4, about 90% CD8). Some clonotypes were seen in both the CD4 and the CD8 compartments. These made up a small share and likely arose from convergent recombination. When the response was secondary, it was weaker but reached its peak faster, day 5 versus 15.

The receptor's source is a man aged 18 to 30 who received the YFV17D yellow fever vaccine. The chain uses TRBV7-9 and TRBJ2-5; 11 nucleotides agree with TRBD2. The material sequenced was PBMCs, taken about 21 days after the first yellow fever vaccination. The CDR3 region is CASSSPLIAGGRETQYF. The DNA of the CDR3 is TGTGCCAGCAGCTCCCCCCTGATAGCGGGGGGGCGAGAGACCCAGTACTTC.